This record looks at one T cell receptor (beta chain) sequence and its context. Its matching antigen is unknown. This library used roughly 0.4 ug RNA and molecular barcoded adaptors spanning alpha/delta and beta/gamma chains. MiXCR, applied by TCRdb to the reads, yields one record per CDR3 protein. In the table there are 94,000 or so distinct CDR3 sequences, 9% to 15% of which are singletons. The source of the sample is a study of read filtering for tumor transcriptome and immune sequencing. Study-level background: 8 patients were R-ISS I, some 16 were R-ISS II, 7 were R-ISS III. Whole-transcriptome libraries were prepared after DNase treatment. Per sample, TCR-region reads ranged about 4.05 to 10.27 million by IR-seq, about 80 to 1,400 by RNA-seq. Overall study results and limits: Even smaller IR-seq throughput identified most shared clonotypes.

CDR1 is DFQATT, CDR2 SNEGSKA, per germline (reference sequence). This CDR3 spans 13 amino acids. V dropped 2 bases and J dropped 4; count of bases not matched to a gene: 3. Sequencing was carried out using a population of CD138-negative cells sorted from bone marrow. This chain joins TRBV20-1 and TRBJ1-1, with 8 bases matching TRBD1. This TCR derives from a donor aged 40 or over with multiple myeloma. The CDR3 coding sequence is TGCAGTGCTAGACAGGGGGCTGGCACTGAAGCTTTCTTT. Protein sequence: CSARQGAGTEAFF.